This TCR beta chain was found in a study of neoadjuvant anti-PD-1 for oral cavity cancer. Trimming removed 4 bases at V and 0 bases at J, with 8 bases between. CDR3 length equals 14 residues. Per germline, CDR1 LNHDA and CDR2 SQIVND (reference sequence). Stage II-IVA oral cavity squamous cell carcinoma was new and untreated by systemic or radiation therapy. Only in-frame clones appear in the TCRdb table, and some are missing; sequencing was by immunoSEQ multiplex PCR. The table has around 17,000 clones, approximately 70% seen once. V is TRBV19 and J is TRBJ2-3, with D unclear. Sequenced here: PBMCs, sampled before nivolumab (anti-PD-1) treatment. This TCR came from a person aged 35-80 years with oral cavity squamous cell carcinoma. The CDR3 sequence is CASSSRSSTDTQYF. The CDR3 nucleotides are TGTGCCAGTAGTAGTAGATCGAGCACAGATACGCAGTATTTT.